One TCR beta chain is described in this entry. The TCR-sequenced patients were a few responders to pembrolizumab. Assay: immunoSEQ multiplex PCR; the TCRdb copy retains only in-frame clones and omits some. In the table there are some 26,000 clones, 83% of which are singletons. This record comes from a study of PD-1 blockade in mismatch repair-deficient tumors. This sequence originates from an adult with mismatch repair-deficient cancer. The sample was peripheral blood, taken 12 weeks after starting pembrolizumab.

The CDR3 bases are TGTGCCAGCAGCGTAGCGGAGCTCAATGAGCAGTTCTTC. Residues: CASSVAELNEQFF. The J gene is TRBJ2-1, the V gene TRBV9; D uncertain. Trimming took off 0 bases at V and 6 bases at J, with 7 bases between the two ends. The CDR3 sequence is 13 residues long. CDR1 and CDR2 (germline): SGDLS, YYNGEE.